The 32 T cell receptor beta chains reported below all come from one sample, sequenced in a study of blood T cell repertoires in COVID-19. Measured with immunoSEQ multiplex PCR; TCRdb has only the in-frame clones, and not every one. The table has 130,000 or so clones, around 87% seen once. Material for sequencing was peripheral blood. The receptors here all came from a man between 65 and 85 years old with active COVID-19.

This rearrangement joins TRBV28 to TRBJ1-4; D ambiguous. CDR1 is MDHEN, CDR2 SYDVKM, per germline. Deletions cut 6 bases from V and 8 bases from J, with 19 bases between. The CDR3 has 15 residues. The DNA of the CDR3 is TGTGCCAGCAGCTCCCCGGGCCGAGGGAACGAAAAACTGTTTTTT. Translating it yields CASSSPGRGNEKLFF.

V gene TRBV19 combines with J gene TRBJ1-1; no firm D call. The germline gives CDR1 LNHDA, CDR2 SQIVND (reference sequence). There are 13 residues in the CDR3. Trimming removed 7 bases from V and 3 bases from J, with 12 bases in between. The CDR3 is CASKMRRDTEAFF. The CDR3 nucleotides are TGTGCCAGTAAAATGAGGAGGGACACTGAAGCTTTCTTT.

This chain connects TRBV18 to TRBJ1-1; D gene ambiguous. From germline, CDR1 is KGHSH and CDR2 LQKENI. V gave up 3 bases and J gave up 5 bases, with 10 bases separating them. There are 13 residues in the CDR3. CDR3: CASSPGPGTEAFF. CDR3 DNA: TGTGCCAGCTCACCCGGACCGGGGACTGAAGCTTTCTTT. Looking up the rest from reference TRBV18 and TRBJ1-1 gives the full variable domain: NAGVMQNPRHLVRRRGQEARLRCSPMKGHSHVYWYRQLPEEGLKFMVYLQKENIIDESGMPKERFSAEFPKEGPSILRIQQVVRGDSAAYFCASSPGPGTEAFFGQGTRLTVV.

This clone appeared once. The chain is built from TRBV27 and TRBJ2-1; 7 bases are shared with TRBD2. Trimming removed 2 bases from V and 12 bases from J; junction bases left unmatched: 10. The CDR3 length is 14 residues. Germline CDR1 reads MNHEY; CDR2 reads SMNVEV (reference sequence). This CDR3 is CASSLIMAGDRQFF. CDR3 sequence (DNA): TGTGCCAGCAGTTTAATTATGGCGGGGGATCGGCAGTTCTTC.

The chain recombines TRBV29-1 with TRBJ2-2; 8 nucleotides agree with TRBD2. The germline CDR1 and CDR2 sequences are SQVTM and ANQGSEA. CDR3 size: 14 residues. Trimming at V came to 6 bases and at J to 2 bases, leaving 5 bases not matched to a gene. In DNA, the CDR3 is TGCAGCGTCTCTAGCGGGCAAAACACCGGGGAGCTGTTTTTT. This translates into CSVSSGQNTGELFF.

The table lists this clone with a count of one. The gene calls are TRBV14 and TRBJ2-1, with D perhaps TRBD2 (6 bases). Germline assignment: CDR1 SGHDN and CDR2 FVKESK. The CDR3 loop spans 13 amino acids. V was pared by 5 bases and J by 6 bases, with 11 bases between. CDR3 coding DNA: TGTGCCAGCAGCTTGGGACTCCTCAATGAGCAGTTCTTC. Translation: CASSLGLLNEQFF. The full variable domain, its missing parts supplied by reference TRBV14 and TRBJ2-1, is EAGVTQFPSHSVIEKGQTVTLRCDPISGHDNLYWYRRVMGKEIKFLLHFVKESKQDESGMPNNRFLAERTGGTYSTLKVQPAELEDSGVYFCASSLGLLNEQFFGPGTRLTVL.

The V gene is TRBV12-5, the J gene TRBJ1-5, with TRBD1 matching over 9 bases. The V segment lost 6 bases and the J segment 1 base; nucleotides outside the gene matches: 10. Germline CDR1 is LGHNT and CDR2 is FRNRAP. The CDR3 sequence is 17 residues long. The CDR3, as DNA: TGTGCTAGTGGCGGGACAGGGAGGATGGAAAGCAATCAGCCCCAGCATTTT. Translating it yields CASGGTGRMESNQPQHF.

The chain has TRBV18 and TRBJ1-1; D is uncertain. The length of the CDR3 is 16 residues. Germline V gene lookup returns CDR1 KGHSH and CDR2 LQKENI. V lost 0 bases to trimming and J lost 4 bases, with 15 bases between them. The CDR3 is CASSPPNSLLSTEAFF. In DNA, the CDR3 is TGTGCCAGCTCACCACCGAACAGCCTCCTAAGCACTGAAGCTTTCTTT.

In this sample, this clone turned up once. V gene TRBV18 combines with J gene TRBJ2-7; 13 nucleotides agree with TRBD2. This CDR3 has 15 amino acids. Germline CDR1 reads KGHSH; CDR2 reads LQKENI. Losses at the gene ends were 5 bases for V and 5 bases for J; bases not matched to a gene: 6. In DNA, the CDR3 is TGTGCCAGCTCATCGGGACTAGCGGGATTCGACGAGCAGTACTTC. Its translation is CASSSGLAGFDEQYF.

The CDR3 reads CAWSVPASVREQYF. The CDR3 nucleotides read TGTGCCTGGAGTGTACCCGCCTCGGTGAGGGAGCAGTACTTC. This chain links TRBV30 with TRBJ2-7; D is uncertain. Trimming took off 0 bases at V and 7 bases at J, with 16 bases between the two ends. Germline V gene lookup returns CDR1 GTSNPN and CDR2 SVGIG (reference sequence). The CDR3 is 14 residues long.

The V call is TRBV5-4, the J call TRBJ2-1; D possibly corresponds to TRBD1 (5 bases). This CDR3 has 13 amino acids. The V end lost 7 bases, the J end lost 6 bases, and 14 bases lay between the germline ends. Germline assignment: CDR1 SGHNT and CDR2 YYREEE (reference sequence). Written as DNA, the CDR3 is TGTGCCAGCCACTTCGGGCAGGGCAATGAGCAGTTCTTC. The encoded protein is CASHFGQGNEQFF.

CDR3 coding DNA: TGTGCCAGCAACCCCGTAACAGGGGGCTACTACGAGCAGTACTTC. Protein sequence: CASNPVTGGYYEQYF. This chain links TRBV28 with TRBJ2-7; 9 bases fit TRBD1. Germline V CDR1 and CDR2: MDHEN, SYDVKM. V gave up 7 bases and J gave up 3 bases; unmatched junction bases: 10. This CDR3 has 15 residues.

The chain is built from TRBV18 and TRBJ1-6, with no clear D. The germline V gene has CDR1 KGHSH and CDR2 LQKENI. The CDR3 contains 13 residues. V was trimmed by 3 bases and J by 7 bases, leaving 7 bases between them. CDR3 nucleotide sequence: TGTGCCAGCTCACCTGTAGAGAATTCACCCCTCCACTTT. This sequence encodes CASSPVENSPLHF. Using reference TRBV18 and TRBJ1-6 for the parts outside the CDR3, the full variable domain is NAGVMQNPRHLVRRRGQEARLRCSPMKGHSHVYWYRQLPEEGLKFMVYLQKENIIDESGMPKERFSAEFPKEGPSILRIQQVVRGDSAAYFCASSPVENSPLHFGNGTRLTVT.

The V call is TRBV9, the J call TRBJ2-3; TRBD1 matches 7 bases. V gave up 4 bases and J gave up 6 bases; unmatched junction bases: 11. Per germline, CDR1 SGDLS and CDR2 YYNGEE. The CDR3 extends over 15 amino acids. The CDR3 DNA reads as TGTGCCAGCAGCCGTAACAGGGGAGCAGCGGATACGCAGTATTTT. Translating it yields CASSRNRGAADTQYF.

J is TRBJ2-7 and V is TRBV5-1; 8 nucleotides line up with TRBD1. V dropped 2 bases and J dropped 2; count of bases not matched to a gene: 6. Germline values: CDR1 SGHRS, CDR2 YFSETQ. This CDR3 has 15 amino acids. CDR3 DNA: TGCGCCAGCAGCTTTTCAGGACAGGGTCCCTACGAGCAGTACTTC. Protein: CASSFSGQGPYEQYF.

V is TRBV6-5 and J is TRBJ2-2, with TRBD1 matching over 7 bases. Looked up from germline, CDR1 is MNHEY and CDR2 is SVGAGI. V trimming: 7 bases; J trimming: 4 bases; junction bases outside the gene matches: 6. The length of the CDR3 is 14 residues. The CDR3, as DNA: TGTGCCAGCACTATACAGGGGAGCACCGGGGAGCTGTTTTTT. Translated, it gives CASTIQGSTGELFF.

This clone was detected only once. The chain uses TRBV5-1 and TRBJ2-3, with TRBD2 identical over 10 bases. V was clipped by 5 bases and J by 6 bases; unmatched bases: 9. The CDR3 consists of 15 residues. Looked up from germline, CDR1 is SGHRS and CDR2 is YFSETQ. In DNA form, the CDR3 reads TGCGCCAGCAGTGCCGTAGCGGGAGGATGGGATACGCAGTATTTT. Its translation: CASSAVAGGWDTQYF.

J is TRBJ2-3 and V is TRBV28, with 7 bases aligning to TRBD1. Germline V CDR1 and CDR2: MDHEN, SYDVKM. The CDR3 is 15 residues long. V was clipped by 4 bases and J by 0 bases; unmatched bases: 4. This CDR3 is CASSSPTGSTDTQYF. In DNA, the CDR3 is TGTGCCAGCAGTTCACCGACAGGGAGCACAGATACGCAGTATTTT.

The gene calls are TRBV6-6 and TRBJ1-5; the match to TRBD1 covers 7 bases. CDR1 and CDR2 (germline): MNHNY, SVGAGI (reference sequence). Trimming at V came to 7 bases and at J to 7 bases, leaving 10 bases not matched to a gene. This CDR3 comprises 14 residues. CDR3 in amino acids: CASKRQGEYQPQHF. In DNA form, the CDR3 reads TGTGCCAGCAAAAGACAGGGCGAATACCAGCCCCAGCATTTT.

The chain joins TRBV2 to TRBJ2-7; maybe TRBD1 (5 bases). The CDR3 is made up of 12 amino acids. Trimming cost V 7 bases and J 3 bases, with 10 bases left between them. Germline loops: CDR1 SNHLY, CDR2 FYNNEI. The CDR3 here is CASTPDSYEQYF. In DNA, the CDR3 is TGTGCCAGCACCCCAGACAGCTACGAGCAGTACTTC.

The J gene is TRBJ2-7, the V gene TRBV12-3 or TRBV12-4; D unresolved. V gave up 2 bases and J gave up 2 bases, with 4 bases separating them. This CDR3 is built from 12 residues. The CDR3 DNA follows: TGTGCCAGCAGTTTATCGGCCTACGAGCAGTACTTC. It encodes CASSLSAYEQYF.

V is TRBV7-3 and J is TRBJ2-5; possible D gene TRBD2, 6 bases. CDR1 and CDR2 from the germline V gene are SGHTA and FQGTGA. V gave up 5 bases and J gave up 0 bases, with 10 bases separating them. The CDR3 has 14 amino acids. CDR3 in DNA: TGTGCCAGCAGCCCCGGGACTGACCAAGAGACCCAGTACTTC. Its translation: CASSPGTDQETQYF.

The V call is TRBV11-3, the J call TRBJ2-1; D may be TRBD2 (6 bases). V was cut by 0 bases and J by 4 bases, with 19 bases left in between. CDR1 and CDR2 from the germline V gene are SGHNT and YENEEA. CDR3 length equals 18 residues. The CDR3 reads CASSLDPALGGIYNEQFF. The CDR3 coding sequence is TGTGCCAGCAGCTTAGATCCCGCTCTTGGCGGGATTTACAATGAGCAGTTCTTC.

This clone appeared a single time. The chain is built from TRBV10-3 and TRBJ2-1; TRBD1 might be the D (5 bases). CDR3 size: 12 residues. V shed 2 bases and J shed 6 bases, with 5 bases lying between them. The germline V gene has CDR1 ENHRY and CDR2 SYGVKD. CDR3 region: CAISEQGNEQFF. CDR3 in DNA: TGTGCCATCAGTGAGCAGGGCAATGAGCAGTTCTTC.

This clone was counted a single time. This chain links TRBV7-9 with TRBJ2-3, with D possibly TRBD2 on 6 matching bases. The CDR3 extends over 15 amino acids. Trimming removed 7 bases at V and 0 bases at J, with 14 bases between. CDR1 and CDR2 (germline): SEHNR, FQNEAQ (reference sequence). The CDR3 loop is CASTKEGISTDTQYF. The DNA of the CDR3 is TGTGCCAGCACCAAGGAGGGGATTAGCACAGATACGCAGTATTTT.

The chain recombines TRBV28 with TRBJ1-2; D is undetermined. Between the trimmed V and J ends, which lost 3 bases and 8 bases, there was a span of 13 bases. The CDR3 consists of 13 residues. Germline V gene lookup returns CDR1 MDHEN and CDR2 SYDVKM. The CDR3: CASSFGGGFGYTF. In nucleotides, the CDR3 is TGTGCCAGCAGTTTCGGAGGAGGGTTCGGCTACACCTTC.

The rearrangement uses TRBV4-2 and TRBJ2-3, with D possibly being TRBD1 (7 bases). Germline CDR1 LGHNA, CDR2 YNFKEQ. The CDR3 extends over 17 amino acids. The V and J ends lost 0 bases and 3 bases respectively, with 16 bases between them. The CDR3 sequence: CASSQEMGQGGTDTQYF. CDR3 in DNA: TGTGCCAGCAGCCAAGAGATGGGGCAGGGGGGTACAGATACGCAGTATTTT.

The chain recombines TRBV28 with TRBJ2-2, with 7 bases that match TRBD1. The germline gives CDR1 MDHEN, CDR2 SYDVKM. The V segment lost 5 bases and the J segment 3 bases; nucleotides outside the gene matches: 9. This CDR3 is 16 amino acids long. CDR3 residues: CASSPGQAGDTGELFF. CDR3 in DNA: TGTGCCAGCAGTCCAGGACAGGCCGGCGACACCGGGGAGCTGTTTTTT.

The V gene is TRBV19, the J gene TRBJ1-4; TRBD1 matches 12 bases. Germline CDR1 LNHDA, CDR2 SQIVND (reference sequence). Germline trimming cut 8 bases from V and 5 bases from J; bases unmatched to any gene: 9. CDR3 length: 16 residues. CDR3 DNA sequence: TGTGCCAGTGCGGGACAGGGGGCAACTAGAAATGAAAAACTGTTTTTT. Residues: CASAGQGATRNEKLFF.

In its sample, this clone was seen once. The chain joins TRBV5-6 to TRBJ1-2; TRBD1 matches at 9 bases. V trimming: 0 bases; J trimming: 8 bases; junction bases outside the gene matches: 5. The germline CDR1 and CDR2 sequences are SGHDT and YYEEEE. The CDR3 is 14 amino acids. The CDR3 loop reads CASSLGQGGKGYTF. The CDR3 bases are TGTGCCAGCAGCTTGGGACAGGGGGGAAAAGGCTACACCTTC.

The chain recombines TRBV25-1 with TRBJ1-3; D remains ambiguous. Germline CDR1 MGHDK, CDR2 SYGVNS. CDR3 size: 16 residues. Between the trimmed V and J ends, which lost 2 bases and 0 bases, there was a span of 11 bases. This CDR3 is CASSESGLSSGNTIYF. The DNA of the CDR3 is TGTGCCAGCAGTGAAAGTGGACTCAGCTCTGGAAACACCATATATTTT.

The V and J genes are TRBV24-1 and TRBJ2-3; possible D gene TRBD1, 6 bases. V was shortened by 7 bases and J by 0 bases, with 19 bases between the two germline ends. CDR1 KGHDR and CDR2 SFDVKD come from the germline V gene. CDR3 length: 17 amino acids. The CDR3 DNA reads as TGTGCCACCAGCCAAAGCACAGGGCACAGAAGCACAGATACGCAGTATTTT. Its translation is CATSQSTGHRSTDTQYF.